This T cell receptor (beta chain) was recovered during a study of memory CD4+ T cells and cytomegalovirus serostatus. Single viable CD3+CD4+CD8-CD45RO+ cells were sorted as the memory CD4+ T cells. Positive selection with CD4 microbeads enriched total CD4+ T cells. Libraries were prepared by immunoSEQ multiplex PCR; TCRdb keeps only in-frame clonotypes and omits some of them. The sample carries around 62,000 clones, more than 75% recorded once. Germline CDR1 SGHNT, CDR2 YENEEA. The CDR3 covers 15 residues. The ends were cut back, 0 bases at V and 6 bases at J, with 11 bases in the middle. Sequenced input: memory CD4+ T cells from blood. The sequence was collected from an adult in good health and CMV-seropositive. V usage is TRBV11-3 and J usage is TRBJ2-2; perhaps TRBD2 as D (5 bases). DNA for the CDR3: TGTGCCAGCAGCTTAGAAGCGGCATTTCCCGGGGAGCTGTTTTTT. As protein: CASSLEAAFPGELFF.